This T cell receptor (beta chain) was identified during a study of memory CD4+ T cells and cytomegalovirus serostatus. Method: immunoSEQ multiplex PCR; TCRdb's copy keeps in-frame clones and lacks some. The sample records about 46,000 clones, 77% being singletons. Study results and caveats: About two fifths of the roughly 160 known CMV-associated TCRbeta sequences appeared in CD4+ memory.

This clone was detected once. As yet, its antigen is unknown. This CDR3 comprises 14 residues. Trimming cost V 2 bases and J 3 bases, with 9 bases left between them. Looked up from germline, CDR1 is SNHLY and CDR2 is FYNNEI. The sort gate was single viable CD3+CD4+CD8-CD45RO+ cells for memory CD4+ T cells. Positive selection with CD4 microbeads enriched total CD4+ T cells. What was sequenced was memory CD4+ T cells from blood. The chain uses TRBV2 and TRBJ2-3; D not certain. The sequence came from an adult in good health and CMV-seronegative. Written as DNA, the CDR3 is TGTGCCAGCAGTGAAAGTCGGCTAACAGATACGCAGTATTTT. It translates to CASSESRLTDTQYF. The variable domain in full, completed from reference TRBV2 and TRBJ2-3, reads EPEVTQTPSHQVTQMGQEVILRCVPISNHLYFYWYRQILGQKVEFLVSFYNNEISEKSEIFDDQFSVERPDGSNFTLKIRSTKLEDSAMYFCASSESRLTDTQYFGPGTRLTVL.